This section outlines one T cell receptor (beta chain) sequence together with its context. Germline V lookup: CDR1 LNHDA, CDR2 SQIVND (reference sequence). The trim removed 3 bases at V and 5 bases at J, leaving 7 bases unmatched. CDR3 length: 17 amino acids. Ages ranged from about 18 to 89 years, with residence in 24 US areas. Participant-given clinical history determined each cohort assignment. This sample was taken from a study of blood T cell repertoires in COVID-19. Study details: Nucleic acid was either cDNA or gDNA, and it came from T cells, B-cell-depleted T cells, or PBMCs.

Original methodology: From reference gene primer amplification, estimates of nucleated cell counts were derived. Sequenced by immunoSEQ multiplex PCR; TCRdb stores in-frame clones only, minus some. V and J calls and clone size come straight from that table; D and trimming were deduced from the DNA. This sample yields about 400,000 clones, of which roughly 86% are seen a single time; 1.5% to 2% belongs to the top ten. The sequencing sample was made of PBMCs or T cells enriched from blood (not recorded which). This chain joins TRBV19 and TRBJ2-1; 13 positions agree with TRBD2. The clonotype was recovered from a woman under 40 who had recovered from COVID-19. The CDR3 DNA follows: TGTGCCAGTAGTATCCTTTCCGGGACTAGCGGGAACAATGAGCAGTTCTTC. Translated, it gives CASSILSGTSGNNEQFF.